A single sample gave rise to the 27 T cell receptor beta chains below, sequenced in a study of beta chain features in type 1 diabetes. Study-wide results and caveats: TCRB CDR3 length was moderately but significantly reduced in all four CD4+ subsets of Type 1 diabetes patients.

Sequenced material consisted of expressed TCRB transcripts (all of the isolated RNA was reverse transcribed). The table came from immunoSEQ multiplex PCR; TCRdb's copy has only in-frame clones and leaves some out. The data contain approximately 170,000 clones, 63% of them singletons. Antigens of these TCRs are unknown. The sample consisted of naive CD4+ T cells from blood. The receptors shown here come from a man in his thirties or forties with type 1 diabetes.

This clone was recorded once. The rearrangement joins TRBV29-1 to TRBJ1-2, with unresolved D. Germline CDR1 and CDR2: SQVTM and ANQGSEA. V lost 0 bases to trimming and J lost 8 bases, with 22 bases between them. The CDR3 is 16 residues long. CDR3: CSVEDSAPTEGWGYTF. The CDR3 coding sequence is TGCAGCGTTGAAGATTCAGCACCCACAGAAGGTTGGGGCTACACCTTC.

V and J are TRBV7-2 and TRBJ2-4; D is uncertain. This CDR3 has 16 amino acids. With 2 bases removed from V and 1 base from J, the gap between germline ends came to 12 bases. Germline CDR1 and CDR2: SGHTA and FQGNSA. The CDR3 loop reads CASSLNEGRAKNIQYF. DNA of the CDR3: TGTGCCAGCAGCTTAAACGAAGGTCGGGCCAAAAACATTCAGTACTTC.

This clone was seen only a few times. CDR3 in DNA: TGCAGCGTTGAAGGGGGAAAAGAGACCCAGTACTTC. This encodes CSVEGGKETQYF. The chain joins TRBV29-1 to TRBJ2-5, with no clear D. The CDR3 totals 12 residues. V was cut by 1 base and J by 3 bases, with 6 bases left in between. Germline CDR1 reads SQVTM; CDR2 reads ANQGSEA.

The chain uses TRBV7-2 and TRBJ1-2, with 7 bases aligning to TRBD1. J lost 5 bases, V lost 5 bases, and 5 bases had no gene match. This CDR3 spans 13 amino acids. Germline values: CDR1 SGHTA, CDR2 FQGNSA. The CDR3 DNA reads TGTGCCAGCAGCCTAGGGACAGAATATGGCTACACCTTC. This gives the protein CASSLGTEYGYTF.

This clone was detected a few times. This chain links TRBV30 with TRBJ2-1; 9 nucleotides align to TRBD2. After removal of 1 base from V and 8 bases from J, the junction contained 15 bases not matched to a gene. Looked up from germline, CDR1 is GTSNPN and CDR2 is SVGIG (reference sequence). The CDR3 is 17 amino acids. The CDR3 spells CAWSDSLGGGALDEQFF. The CDR3 DNA sequence: TGTGCCTGGAGTGACTCCCTAGGCGGGGGGGCCCTGGATGAGCAGTTCTTC. Variable domain in full (rest from reference TRBV30 and TRBJ2-1): SQTIHQWPATLVQPVGSPLSLECTVEGTSNPNLYWYRQAAGRGLQLLFYSVGIGQISSEVPQNLSASRPQDRQFILSSKKLLLSDSGFYLCAWSDSLGGGALDEQFFGPGTRLTVL.

The chain employs TRBV12-5 and TRBJ2-7; the D gene is possibly TRBD1 (6 bases). Trimming pared 3 bases from V and 5 bases from J, leaving 11 bases between. CDR3 length: 13 residues. From germline, CDR1 is LGHNT and CDR2 FRNRAP. The CDR3 is CASGFGYRDEQYF. The CDR3 DNA follows: TGTGCTAGTGGTTTTGGCTACAGGGACGAGCAGTACTTC. The full variable domain, completed using reference TRBV12-5 and TRBJ2-7, is DARVTQTPRHKVTEMGQEVTMRCQPILGHNTVFWYRQTMMQGLELLAYFRNRAPLDDSGMPKDRFSAEMPDATLATLKIQPSEPRDSAVYFCASGFGYRDEQYFGPGTRLTVT.

The J gene is TRBJ2-2, the V gene TRBV4-2; D unclear. The V gene's germline CDR1 is LGHNA and CDR2 YNFKEQ. This CDR3 has 14 amino acids. Trimming pared 6 bases from V and 0 bases from J, leaving 8 bases between. The CDR3 spells CASSGQANTGELFF. The CDR3 DNA follows: TGTGCCAGCAGTGGGCAGGCGAACACCGGGGAGCTGTTTTTT.

V usage is TRBV30 and J usage is TRBJ1-1, with D maybe TRBD1 (5 bases). The CDR3 runs to 13 residues. Trimming removed 7 bases from V and 3 bases from J, with 15 bases in between. Germline V gives CDR1 GTSNPN, CDR2 SVGIG (reference sequence). CDR3 region: CAFLDMFHTEAFF. The CDR3, as DNA: TGTGCCTTCCTGGACATGTTCCACACTGAAGCTTTCTTT. Full variable domain (remainder filled in from reference TRBV30 and TRBJ1-1): SQTIHQWPATLVQPVGSPLSLECTVEGTSNPNLYWYRQAAGRGLQLLFYSVGIGQISSEVPQNLSASRPQDRQFILSSKKLLLSDSGFYLCAFLDMFHTEAFFGQGTRLTVV.

The chain carries TRBV11-2 and TRBJ2-1; D gene unclear. Trimming took 11 bases from V and 6 from J, leaving 14 bases between them. The CDR3 is 12 residues long. Germline V CDR1 and CDR2: SGHAT, FQNNGV. This CDR3 reads CADKGSGNEQFF. The CDR3 coding sequence is TGTGCCGATAAAGGCTCCGGCAATGAGCAGTTCTTC.

V is TRBV18 and J is TRBJ2-4; the D is unclear. The CDR3 totals 13 residues. Germline V lookup: CDR1 KGHSH, CDR2 LQKENI. V dropped 3 bases and J dropped 5 bases, with 8 bases sitting between them. CDR3 sequence (DNA): TGTGCCAGCTCACCTCAGATGGAAAACATTCAGTACTTC. This gives the protein CASSPQMENIQYF.

The J gene is TRBJ1-2, the V gene TRBV9; no clear D. Trimming pared 0 bases from V and 7 bases from J, leaving 7 bases between. This CDR3 is built from 12 residues. Germline V gene lookup returns CDR1 SGDLS and CDR2 YYNGEE. The CDR3 DNA sequence: TGTGCCAGCAGCGTAGACGTGGGTGGCTACACCTTC. Amino acids: CASSVDVGGYTF.

In nucleotides, the CDR3 is TGTGCCAGCAGTGAGCCCGGGGCTCAGCATTTT. It specifies CASSEPGAQHF. This chain uses TRBV2 with TRBJ1-5, with D possibly being TRBD1 (5 bases). The germline V and J ends were trimmed by 3 bases and 13 bases, with 10 bases remaining between them. CDR3 length equals 11 residues. CDR1 and CDR2 (germline): SNHLY, FYNNEI.

The CDR3 is CSVIPQGRAKNIQYF. Here the CDR3 DNA reads TGCAGCGTTATTCCTCAGGGGAGAGCCAAAAACATTCAGTACTTC. V and J are TRBV29-1 and TRBJ2-4; a possible D gene is TRBD1 (6 bases). Germline V gene data show CDR1 as SQVTM and CDR2 as ANQGSEA. Trimming stripped 5 bases from V and 0 bases from J, with 14 bases between. This CDR3 has 15 amino acids.

V gene TRBV29-1 combines with J gene TRBJ2-1; 8 bases line up with TRBD1. J lost 5 bases, V lost 4 bases, and 4 bases had no gene match. Germline-derived CDR1 and CDR2 are SQVTM and ANQGSEA. The CDR3 has 13 amino acids. The CDR3 region has the DNA TGCAGCGTTGGGACAGGGAGGAACAATGAGCAGTTCTTC. Translated, it gives CSVGTGRNNEQFF.

The V and J genes are TRBV4-2 and TRBJ2-3; D is undetermined. Between the trimmed V and J ends, which lost 1 base and 5 bases, there was a span of 7 bases. The CDR3 extends over 13 amino acids. The germline V gene has CDR1 LGHNA and CDR2 YNFKEQ. CDR3 sequence (DNA): TGTGCCAGCAGCCAAGCTAAGGAAGATACGCAGTATTTT. The encoded protein is CASSQAKEDTQYF.

The J gene is TRBJ2-3, the V gene TRBV7-2, with D unclear. With 2 bases removed from V and 0 bases from J, the gap between germline ends came to 9 bases. CDR3 size: 15 residues. Germline V gene sequence: CDR1 SGHTA, CDR2 FQGNSA. The CDR3 loop reads CASSLLASSTDTQYF. DNA for the CDR3: TGTGCCAGCAGCTTACTCGCCTCTAGCACAGATACGCAGTATTTT.

The chain is built from TRBV29-1 and TRBJ2-7; D is uncertain. CDR1 and CDR2 (germline): SQVTM, ANQGSEA. Trimming left V 2 bases short and J 6 bases short, with 8 bases between. CDR3 length: 11 residues. The DNA for the CDR3 is TGCAGCGTTGAAAGTAGCAGCGAGCAGTACTTC. The encoded protein is CSVESSSEQYF.

J is TRBJ1-1 and V is TRBV29-1; TRBD1 is a possible D gene (5 bases). This CDR3 has 14 residues. Germline CDR1 and CDR2: SQVTM and ANQGSEA. V lost 4 bases to trimming and J lost 0 bases, with 12 bases between them. The DNA of the CDR3 is TGCAGCGTTGGTGTAATCAGGGTGAACACTGAAGCTTTCTTT. This translates into CSVGVIRVNTEAFF.

The chain employs TRBV9 and TRBJ1-2; 7 bases are a match to TRBD1. Per the germline V gene, CDR1 is SGDLS and CDR2 is YYNGEE. Trimming at V came to 0 bases and at J to 3 bases, leaving 8 bases not matched to a gene. The CDR3 loop spans 16 amino acids. CDR3 nucleotides: TGTGCCAGCAGCGTAGCTTTTGGACAGGCCTACTATGGCTACACCTTC. The encoded protein is CASSVAFGQAYYGYTF.

The chain is built from TRBV5-4 and TRBJ2-1; D tentatively fits TRBD1 or TRBD2 (6 bases each). Deletions cut 3 bases from V and 5 bases from J, with 15 bases between. Germline V CDR1 and CDR2: SGHNT, YYREEE (reference sequence). The CDR3 covers 15 residues. The CDR3 region is CASSSGAGLDNEQFF. CDR3 coding DNA: TGTGCCAGCAGCTCGGGGGCGGGACTCGACAATGAGCAGTTCTTC. The whole variable domain, remainder taken from reference TRBV5-4 and TRBJ2-1, is ETGVTQSPTHLIKTRGQQVTLRCSSQSGHNTVSWYQQALGQGPQFIFQYYREEENGRGNFPPRFSGLQFPNYSSELNVNALELDDSALYLCASSSGAGLDNEQFFGPGTRLTVL.

This rearrangement joins TRBV15 to TRBJ2-5, with 11 bases that match TRBD1. CDR3 length equals 15 residues. V shed 2 bases, J shed 6 bases, and the junction held 5 bases outside the gene matches. The germline V gene encodes CDR1 LNHNV and CDR2 YYDKDF (reference sequence). The CDR3 sequence: CATSRPDRGHQTQYF. The CDR3 nucleotides read TGTGCCACCAGCAGACCGGACAGGGGGCATCAGACCCAGTACTTC. Full variable domain (missing parts from reference TRBV15 and TRBJ2-5): DAMVIQNPRYQVTQFGKPVTLSCSQTLNHNVMYWYQQKSSQAPKLLFHYYDKDFNNEADTPDNFQSRRPNTSFCFLDIRSPGLGDTAMYLCATSRPDRGHQTQYFGPGTRLLVL.

V gene TRBV29-1 combines with J gene TRBJ2-7; TRBD2 is a possible D gene (6 bases). Trimming took 4 bases from V and 3 from J, leaving 10 bases between them. This CDR3 has 12 amino acids. Germline CDR1 SQVTM, CDR2 ANQGSEA. CDR3 amino acids: CSVGRARYEQYF. DNA for the CDR3: TGCAGCGTTGGGAGGGCGCGCTACGAGCAGTACTTC.

The rearrangement uses TRBV5-1 and TRBJ2-3, with TRBD1 as a possible D gene (6 bases). The CDR3 length is 15 residues. Germline V gene lookup returns CDR1 SGHRS and CDR2 YFSETQ. V was clipped by 4 bases and J by 3 bases, with 15 bases between them. CDR3 region: CASSKRDTGTDTQYF. Written as DNA, the CDR3 is TGCGCCAGCAGCAAACGGGACACGGGAACAGATACGCAGTATTTT. Combining the CDR3 with reference TRBV5-1 and TRBJ2-3 gives the whole variable domain KAGVTQTPRYLIKTRGQQVTLSCSPISGHRSVSWYQQTPGQGLQFLFEYFSETQRNKGNFPGRFSGRQFSNSRSEMNVSTLELGDSALYLCASSKRDTGTDTQYFGPGTRLTVL.

The rearrangement links TRBV18 to TRBJ2-1; D is ambiguous. The germline V gene encodes CDR1 KGHSH and CDR2 LQKENI. The CDR3 totals 15 residues. Trimming pared 4 bases from V and 7 bases from J, leaving 17 bases between. Here the CDR3 reads CASSLVGTASNEQFF. The CDR3 bases are TGTGCCAGCTCACTAGTCGGAACTGCCTCTAATGAGCAGTTCTTC.

This chain connects TRBV28 to TRBJ2-1, with D perhaps assigned TRBD1 or TRBD2 (6 bases each). The CDR3 covers 14 residues. Germline loops: CDR1 MDHEN, CDR2 SYDVKM. V was cut by 2 bases and J by 7 bases, with 12 bases left in between. CDR3 loop: CASSLGGRGNEQFF. DNA for the CDR3: TGTGCCAGCAGTTTAGGGGGGCGCGGTAATGAGCAGTTCTTC.

The rearrangement uses TRBV2 and TRBJ2-3; D call uncertain. The CDR3 extends over 12 amino acids. V was pared by 1 base and J by 6 bases, with 5 bases between. From germline, CDR1 is SNHLY and CDR2 FYNNEI. In DNA, the CDR3 is TGTGCCAGCAGTGAAGGAGTGGATACGCAGTATTTT. Translated, it gives CASSEGVDTQYF.

The genes are TRBV2 and TRBJ2-5, with 9 bases lining up with TRBD1. CDR1 and CDR2 (germline): SNHLY, FYNNEI. The ends lost 3 bases at V and 4 bases at J; junction bases unmatched: 6. The CDR3 has 15 amino acids. Here the CDR3 DNA reads TGTGCCAGCAGTGATGGACAGGGGAGGGGAGAGACCCAGTACTTC. It translates to CASSDGQGRGETQYF.